The rows below give T cell receptor beta chains drawn from one sample of a study of cytomegalovirus exposure and HLA in healthy donors. TCRdb's copy holds only in-frame clones and misses some; the assay was immunoSEQ multiplex PCR. The repertoire has 200,000 or so clones, about 79% of them found once; the top ten carry approximately 0.098%. The specimen sequenced was PBMCs. The receptors derive from a boy younger than 10 in good health and CMV-seronegative. The CDR3 runs from the conserved cysteine through the conserved F or W. D genes are given only for firm matches. Clone size is shown for a subset of rows, as once, few, many or a class of expanded clone.

TRBD2,TRBJ2-1,TRBV10-3,NA,TGTGCCATCAGTGGTGGGGGGGGTGAGCAGTTCTTC,CAISGGGGEQFF
TRBD2,TRBJ2-7,TRBV19,NA,TGTGCCAGTAGTATTCAGCGGGGACCAGCCTACGAGCAGTACTTC,CASSIQRGPAYEQYF
TRBD1,TRBJ1-2,TRBV6-6,few,TGTGCCAGCATTTCGGACAGGACCTATGGCTACACCTTC,CASISDRTYGYTF
TRBD1,TRBJ1-6,TRBV4-3,NA,TGCGCCAGCAGCCTCGGGACAGGGGGTTCACCCCTCCACTTT,CASSLGTGGSPLHF
TRBD1,TRBJ1-2,TRBV7-2,NA,TGTGCCAGCAGCCTACGACAGGGGCTTAACTATGGCTACACCTTC,CASSLRQGLNYGYTF
TRBD1,TRBJ2-7,TRBV6-1,NA,TGTGCCAGCAGTGAACGGCAGGGGGCCTACGAGCAGTACTTC,CASSERQGAYEQYF
NA,TRBJ2-7,TRBV2,NA,TGTGCCAGCTGTGGGAGACTCTACGAGCAGTACTTC,CASCGRLYEQYF
TRBD2,TRBJ2-7,TRBV7-2,NA,TGTGCCAGCAGCTGGGGACTAGCGGGGGCGTTCTACGAGCAGTACTTC,CASSWGLAGAFYEQYF
TRBD1,TRBJ2-3,TRBV4-1,NA,TGCGCCAGCAGCATAGGGACAGGGCATACGCAGTATTTT,CASSIGTGHTQYF
NA,TRBJ2-3,TRBV7-8,NA,TGTGCCAGCAGCCCTATAGGGGGGGCTACTAGCACAGATACGCAGTATTTT,CASSPIGGATSTDTQYF
TRBD1,TRBJ2-2,TRBV13,NA,TGTGCCAGCAGCTCCGGGACAGGGGCTCTCCGGGAGCTGTTTTTT,CASSSGTGALRELFF
NA,TRBJ1-2,TRBV30,NA,TGTGCCTGGAGTCCAGGACTCGGGGGCTACACCTTC,CAWSPGLGGYTF
TRBD2,TRBJ2-3,TRBV27,NA,TGTGCCAGCAGTTTATTTTTACTAGCGGGTGGGTCAGATACGCAGTATTTT,CASSLFLLAGGSDTQYF
TRBD1,TRBJ2-7,TRBV29-1,once,TGCAGCTTCCGACAGGGGTACGAGCAGTACTTC,CSFRQGYEQYF
NA,TRBJ1-4,TRBV2,NA,TGTGCCAGCAGTGGACAGACTAATGAAAAACTGTTTTTT,CASSGQTNEKLFF
NA,TRBJ2-3,TRBV9,NA,TGTGCCAGCAGCGTGGATGGAGGGGGCCCAGATACGCAGTATTTT,CASSVDGGGPDTQYF
NA,TRBJ1-1,TRBV29-1,NA,TGCAGCGTTCAGGGGATAATGAACACTGAAGCTTTCTTT,CSVQGIMNTEAFF
TRBD1,TRBJ1-1,TRBV27,NA,TGTGCCAGCAGTCCACGATGGGACAGCGCCACTGAAGCTTTCTTT,CASSPRWDSATEAFF
NA,TRBJ2-3,TRBV9,NA,TGTGCCAGCAGCGTAGCCGGCACAGATACGCAGTATTTT,CASSVAGTDTQYF
NA,TRBJ1-3,TRBV12-5,NA,TGTGCTAGTGGTTTGGTACTCCCGACAGTCTCTGGAAACACCATATATTTT,CASGLVLPTVSGNTIYF
TRBD1,TRBJ1-2,TRBV7-2,NA,TGTGCCAGCAGCTTAGATGGCGGGACAGGGATTTCTGGCTACACCTTC,CASSLDGGTGISGYTF
NA,TRBJ1-3,TRBV29-1,NA,TGCAGCGTTGAGGGTACAGGAGGAAACACCATATATTTT,CSVEGTGGNTIYF
NA,TRBJ2-3,TRBV27,few,TGTGCCAGCAGTTTCGCGGATACGCAGTATTTT,CASSFADTQYF
NA,TRBJ2-7,TRBV7-3,NA,TGTGCCAGCAAAAGTCATCCTCCCGAGAACTACGAGCAGTACTTC,CASKSHPPENYEQYF
TRBD1,TRBJ2-5,TRBV6-1,few,TGTGCCAGTCGACAGGGGTGGGAGACCCAGTACTTC,CASRQGWETQYF
TRBD1,TRBJ2-7,TRBV9,few,TGTGCCAGCAGCACCGGACAGGGGAGGTACGAGCAGTACTTC,CASSTGQGRYEQYF
TRBD1,TRBJ1-1,TRBV19,NA,TGTGCCAGTAGCACCGGGACAGGCCGGGGGAACACTGAAGCTTTCTTT,CASSTGTGRGNTEAFF
TRBD2,TRBJ2-1,TRBV25-1,NA,TGTGCCAGCAGCCCTAGCGGGGGACCCTACAATGAGCAGTTCTTC,CASSPSGGPYNEQFF
NA,TRBJ2-1,TRBV4-3,NA,TGCGCCAGCAGCCAAGATATCACAGGTGAAACGTACAATGAGCAGTTCTTC,CASSQDITGETYNEQFF
TRBD1,TRBJ1-5,TRBV7-8,NA,TGTGCCAGCAGCTTAGGGGACAGGCTGAATCAGCCCCAGCATTTT,CASSLGDRLNQPQHF
TRBD2,TRBJ2-7,TRBV27,NA,TGTGCCAGCAAGGTTAGCGGGGGCCCCTTCTACGAGCAGTACTTC,CASKVSGGPFYEQYF
TRBD1,TRBJ2-5,TRBV29-1,few,TGCAGCGGCCTACACAGGGGAGAGACCCAGTACTTC,CSGLHRGETQYF
NA,TRBJ1-2,TRBV4-1,NA,TGCGCCAGCAGCCAACTACCCGAAGTGAAGGGCTACACCTTC,CASSQLPEVKGYTF
NA,TRBJ1-2,TRBV9,NA,TGTGCCAGCAGCGTGAGCAACGGGTTCTATGGCTACACCTTC,CASSVSNGFYGYTF
NA,TRBJ1-2,TRBV6-6,NA,TGTGCCAGCAGTTACTCGACGGCTGCGGATGGCTACACCTTC,CASSYSTAADGYTF
NA,TRBJ2-3,TRBV5-1,NA,TGCGCCAGCAGGTCAACTAGTATATCCACAGATACGCAGTATTTT,CASRSTSISTDTQYF
TRBD2,TRBJ2-2,TRBV5-1,NA,TGCGCCAGCAGCCCCGGACTAGCGGGGGGACCTCTCCGTAACACCGGGGAGCTGTTTTTT,CASSPGLAGGPLRNTGELFF
NA,TRBJ1-2,TRBV6-5,NA,TGTGCCAGCAGTTATGGGCAGTCCTATGGCTACACCTTC,CASSYGQSYGYTF
NA,TRBJ1-3,TRBV30,NA,TGTGCCTGGAGTTATTCTACCTCTGGAAACACCATATATTTT,CAWSYSTSGNTIYF
TRBD2,TRBJ2-7,TRBV29-1,few,TGCAGCGCCCGGGCGGGGGGGTTTCACGAGCAGTACTTC,CSARAGGFHEQYF
NA,TRBJ1-2,TRBV19,NA,TGTGCCAGTAGTATATCCGAGGGAGGTGGCTACACCTTC,CASSISEGGGYTF
TRBD1,TRBJ2-5,TRBV11-3,NA,TGTGCCAGCAGCTCAAGACAGGGGGGCCAAGAGACCCAGTACTTC,CASSSRQGGQETQYF
NA,TRBJ2-3,TRBV5-4,NA,TGTGCCAGCAGCTTGGCGGCCGGGTATAGCACAGATACGCAGTATTTT,CASSLAAGYSTDTQYF